Following are 27 T cell receptor beta chains from one sample sequenced in a study of T-cell memory formation after mild COVID-19. One entry per CDR3 protein results from TCRdb running MiXCR on the 5' RACE reads. The top ten clones hold 8.4% of a sample with approximately 440,000 distinct CDR3 sequences, 20% of them seen once. The sequencing sample was made of PBMCs or a T cell subset sorted from them (not recorded which). These receptors came from an adult woman who had mild COVID-19 (a few samples of this study predate the infection). Cell type and time point are not known.

In its sample, this clonotype was seen a few times. The chain combines TRBV7-9 with TRBJ2-7, with D possibly being TRBD2 (5 bases). Germline CDR1 and CDR2: SEHNR and FQNEAQ (reference sequence). The ends were cut back, 5 bases at V and 5 bases at J, with 16 bases in the middle. This CDR3 has 14 residues. As DNA, the CDR3 is TGTGCCAGCAGCCCCCCCGGGGTTGGGGACGAGCAGTACTTC. It encodes CASSPPGVGDEQYF.

This clonotype has just a few counts. The chain couples TRBV18 to TRBJ1-1, with D possibly being TRBD1 (5 bases). This CDR3 comprises 13 residues. Germline V CDR1 and CDR2: KGHSH, LQKENI. Trimming pared 2 bases from V and 9 bases from J, leaving 13 bases between. DNA for the CDR3: TGTGCCAGCTCACCAGAGATGGGGGTACAAGCTTTCTTT. The encoded protein is CASSPEMGVQAFF.

This chain connects TRBV28 to TRBJ1-2; a possible D gene is TRBD1 (5 bases). The ends were cut back, 5 bases at V and 8 bases at J, with 12 bases in the middle. The germline V gene has CDR1 MDHEN and CDR2 SYDVKM. This CDR3 spans 12 amino acids. The CDR3 coding sequence is TGTGCCAGCAGTGCCGGGACTTCGGGCTACACCTTC. This encodes CASSAGTSGYTF.

The table lists this clonotype with a few counts. V gene TRBV4-3 combines with J gene TRBJ2-1, with D uncertain. Trimming took 5 bases from V and 4 from J, leaving 18 bases between them. CDR1 and CDR2 (germline): LGHNA, YSLEER. The CDR3 is 16 amino acids. The CDR3 DNA reads TGCGCCAGCAGCTTCCAAGCCTCAGGCCTTTACAATGAGCAGTTCTTC. This translates into CASSFQASGLYNEQFF.

This clonotype has a single count. V gene TRBV20-1 combines with J gene TRBJ1-1; no clear D gene. The CDR3 spans 15 residues. The germline CDR1 and CDR2 sequences are DFQATT and SNEGSKA (reference sequence). Trimming took off 6 bases at V and 0 bases at J, with 17 bases between the two ends. The CDR3 DNA sequence: TGCAGTGCGGGAGGAGTGGGTAACATGAACACTGAAGCTTTCTTT. This translates into CSAGGVGNMNTEAFF.

The chain joins TRBV20-1 to TRBJ2-7; D may be TRBD2 (6 bases). Germline V lookup: CDR1 DFQATT, CDR2 SNEGSKA (reference sequence). The CDR3 spans 13 residues. Deletions cut 3 bases from V and 0 bases from J, with 9 bases between. Here the CDR3 reads CSASGGSSYEQYF. CDR3 nucleotide sequence: TGCAGTGCTAGCGGGGGAAGCTCCTACGAGCAGTACTTC.

This clonotype was detected a few times. The rearrangement joins TRBV4-3 to TRBJ1-1; unclear D gene. CDR1 is LGHNA and CDR2 is YSLEER in the germline V gene. CDR3 length equals 17 residues. V lost 0 bases, J lost 0 bases, and 14 bases lay in between. The CDR3 coding sequence is TGCGCCAGCAGCCAAGACTGGGATGACGAATTGAACACTGAAGCTTTCTTT. This sequence encodes CASSQDWDDELNTEAFF.

This chain uses TRBV9 with TRBJ2-1; TRBD2 aligns across 13 bases. The CDR3 runs to 16 residues. CDR1 and CDR2 (germline): SGDLS, YYNGEE. V shed 6 bases and J 5 bases; nucleotides not matched to a gene: 8. In nucleotides, the CDR3 is TGTGCCAGCACCCGGACTAGCGGGAGTCTCCACAATGAGCAGTTCTTC. Translation gives CASTRTSGSLHNEQFF.

The chain combines TRBV10-3 with TRBJ1-5; perhaps TRBD1 as D (6 bases). Trimming pared 4 bases from V and 7 bases from J, leaving 14 bases between. Per the germline V gene, CDR1 is ENHRY and CDR2 is SYGVKD. The CDR3 is 14 residues long. The CDR3 region has the DNA TGTGCCATCAGTGTACAGGGAGGAGGCCAGCCCCAGCATTTT. Translation gives CAISVQGGGQPQHF.

V gene TRBV6-6 combines with J gene TRBJ1-1; TRBD1 might be the D (6 bases). The V end lost 6 bases, the J end lost 5 bases, and 19 bases lay between the germline ends. CDR3 length: 15 residues. Germline V gives CDR1 MNHNY, CDR2 SVGAGI (reference sequence). The CDR3 region is CASSKRVGGPTEAFF. The CDR3 DNA reads as TGTGCCAGCAGCAAAAGAGTCGGGGGGCCGACTGAAGCTTTCTTT.

The gene calls are TRBV15 and TRBJ2-5; D is undetermined. Germline CDR1 LNHNV, CDR2 YYDKDF (reference sequence). V was shortened by 0 bases and J by 5 bases, with 28 bases between the two germline ends. This CDR3 is built from 20 residues. The CDR3 reads CATSRDRAPDAATTRETQYF. The DNA for the CDR3 is TGTGCCACCAGCAGAGATAGGGCCCCGGACGCAGCCACTACGCGGGAGACCCAGTACTTC.

This chain uses TRBV7-9 with TRBJ2-3; 7 nucleotides line up with TRBD1. The CDR3 length is 14 residues. Trimming removed 10 bases from V and 6 bases from J; junction bases left unmatched: 13. CDR1 and CDR2 from the germline V gene are SEHNR and FQNEAQ (reference sequence). CDR3 protein: CATCLGTEDDTQYF. DNA of the CDR3: TGTGCCACCTGCCTTGGGACAGAGGATGATACGCAGTATTTT. The full variable domain, completed using reference TRBV7-9 and TRBJ2-3, is DTGVSQNPRHKITKRGQNVTFRCDPISEHNRLYWYRQTLGQGPEFLTYFQNEAQLEKSRLLSDRFSAERPKGSFSTLEIQRTEQGDSAMYLCATCLGTEDDTQYFGPGTRLTVL.

V is TRBV5-1 and J is TRBJ2-6; no clear D. Germline V gene sequence: CDR1 SGHRS, CDR2 YFSETQ. This CDR3 is 14 amino acids long. The V and J ends lost 2 bases and 5 bases respectively, with 8 bases between them. CDR3 protein: CASSFGQRANVLTF. CDR3 in DNA: TGCGCCAGCAGCTTCGGCCAGAGGGCCAACGTCCTGACTTTC.

As to this clonotype: At one of its ends the junction is not consistent with the germline gene, which may arise from a read error. The gene calls are TRBV3-1 and TRBJ2-7, with a weak D call TRBD1 (6 bases). CDR1 is LGHDT, CDR2 YNNKEL, per germline (reference sequence). CDR3 length: 18 amino acids. CDR3 nucleotides: TGTGCCAGCAGCCCCGGTTTCAAAGGGACACCGTACCCGTACGTGCAGTACTTC. This translates into CASSPGFKGTPYPYVQYF.

The chain couples TRBV6-5 to TRBJ1-2; D gene unclear. V was clipped by 5 bases and J by 1 base, with 8 bases between them. Germline V gene sequence: CDR1 MNHEY, CDR2 SVGAGI. CDR3 length equals 13 residues. In DNA form, the CDR3 reads TGTGCCAGCAGTCCCCACCGTAACTATGGCTACACCTTC. Protein product: CASSPHRNYGYTF.

The V and J genes are TRBV7-8 and TRBJ2-7; unclear D gene. CDR1 is SGHVS, CDR2 FQNEAQ, per germline. Deletions cut 4 bases from V and 11 bases from J, with 15 bases between. The CDR3 loop spans 12 amino acids. DNA for the CDR3: TGTGCCAGCAGCTATGACCCCCGCGCGGAGTACTTC. As protein: CASSYDPRAEYF.

The genes are TRBV5-1 and TRBJ2-1; D not resolved. The CDR3 is 12 residues long. Deletions cut 0 bases from V and 6 bases from J, with 4 bases between. Germline CDR1 is SGHRS and CDR2 is YFSETQ. The DNA of the CDR3 is TGCGCCAGCAGCTTGGCCACCAATGAGCAGTTCTTC. It is translated as CASSLATNEQFF.

The chain joins TRBV7-9 to TRBJ2-7, with 12 bases fitting TRBD2. V dropped 0 bases and J dropped 10; count of bases not matched to a gene: 7. CDR3 length equals 15 residues. Germline assignment: CDR1 SEHNR and CDR2 FQNEAQ (reference sequence). The DNA for the CDR3 is TGTGCCAGCAGCTTAGCGTCTAGCGGGGGGGCCGTACAGTACTTC. The encoded protein is CASSLASSGGAVQYF.

This clonotype was seen only a few times. CDR3 loop: CASSPTPVGNEQFF. The CDR3 bases are TGTGCCAGCAGCCCTACCCCGGTGGGTAATGAGCAGTTCTTC. The chain employs TRBV11-2 and TRBJ2-1; the D is unclear. The CDR3 spans 14 residues. CDR1 is SGHAT and CDR2 is FQNNGV in the germline V gene. Trimming left V 5 bases short and J 7 bases short, with 15 bases between.

This clonotype turned up a few times. The rearrangement links TRBV6-2 or TRBV6-3 to TRBJ2-7; unclear D gene. The CDR3 runs to 16 residues. The germline V and J ends were trimmed by 2 bases and 2 bases, with 16 bases remaining between them. Germline CDR1 and CDR2: MNHEY and SVGEGT. CDR3 sequence (DNA): TGTGCCAGCAGTTACAGAAGCGCTATTTCCACCTACGAGCAGTACTTC. It is translated as CASSYRSAISTYEQYF.

The rearrangement links TRBV20-1 to TRBJ1-1; D perhaps matches TRBD1 (5 bases). This CDR3 region has 13 residues. Germline loops: CDR1 DFQATT, CDR2 SNEGSKA (reference sequence). The V end lost 6 bases, the J end lost 7 bases, and 18 bases lay between the germline ends. CDR3 residues: CSALLPGTGEAFF. The DNA of the CDR3 is TGCAGTGCCCTTCTCCCCGGGACTGGTGAAGCTTTCTTT.

This sequence joins TRBV18 and TRBJ2-5, with 13 bases aligning to TRBD2. Trimming at V came to 3 bases and at J to 4 bases, leaving 5 bases not matched to a gene. Germline CDR1 KGHSH, CDR2 LQKENI. This CDR3 has 16 amino acids. CDR3 loop: CASSPRGLAGAETQYF. DNA of the CDR3: TGTGCCAGCTCACCCCGAGGACTAGCGGGGGCAGAGACCCAGTACTTC.

The table lists this clonotype with a few counts. The rearrangement joins TRBV7-6 to TRBJ2-3, with D possibly TRBD2 on 6 matching bases. Germline V gene sequence: CDR1 SGHVS, CDR2 FNYEAQ. CDR3 length equals 17 residues. Trimming stripped 2 bases from V and 6 bases from J, with 21 bases between. The DNA of the CDR3 is TGTGCCAGCAGCTTATCCCCGAGGAGGGGTTCTTGGGATACGCAGTATTTT. Protein product: CASSLSPRRGSWDTQYF.

This chain links TRBV6-2 or TRBV6-3 with TRBJ2-4; D possibly matches TRBD1 or TRBD2 (5 bases each). This CDR3 spans 15 amino acids. V lost 6 bases, J lost 0 bases, and 12 bases lay in between. Germline CDR1 is MNHEY and CDR2 is SVGEGT. The CDR3 loop reads CASRSGTQAKNIQYF. The CDR3 nucleotides read TGTGCCAGCAGGTCCGGGACCCAAGCCAAAAACATTCAGTACTTC.

This clonotype was seen more than once but under ten times. The chain has TRBV7-9 and TRBJ2-1; the D gene is possibly TRBD2 (6 bases). Germline values: CDR1 SEHNR, CDR2 FQNEAQ (reference sequence). The CDR3 runs 11 residues. V was cut by 5 bases and J by 16 bases, with 15 bases left in between. CDR3 sequence reads: CASSGRDSLFF. CDR3 DNA sequence: TGTGCCAGCAGCGGCCGGGACTCCCTCTTCTTC.

This clonotype has a handful of counts. The rearrangement uses TRBV4-2 and TRBJ2-7, with TRBD2 identical over 9 bases. Per the germline V gene, CDR1 is LGHNA and CDR2 is YNFKEQ. The CDR3 spans 17 residues. V shed 0 bases and J 2 bases; nucleotides not matched to a gene: 8. CDR3 sequence: CASSQESPGGRAYEQYF. DNA for the CDR3: TGTGCCAGCAGCCAAGAGTCCCCCGGCGGGAGGGCCTACGAGCAGTACTTC.

This clonotype was found a few times. The chain joins TRBV4-2 to TRBJ1-2; the match to TRBD1 covers 7 bases. Germline CDR1 and CDR2: LGHNA and YNFKEQ. This CDR3 contains 13 residues. V lost 4 bases to trimming and J lost 7 bases; unmatched junction nucleotides: 6. CDR3 nucleotide sequence: TGTGCCAGCAGCCCCGAGACAGGGCTTGGCTACACCTTC. It is translated as CASSPETGLGYTF.